One and the same sample provided the 6 T cell receptor beta chains below, sequenced in a study of blood T cell repertoires in COVID-19. Some clones are missing from TCRdb's copy, which holds only in-frame ones; the method was immunoSEQ multiplex PCR. The table includes 150,000 to 200,000 clones, approximately 81% detected once. Specimen: peripheral blood. The receptors originated from a human donor with acute or convalescent COVID-19. The donor label of this sample is uncertain.

Comments on this clone: No conserved phenylalanine or tryptophan is present at the end of the CDR3, so a read error is the likely explanation. Because the CDR3's place on the DNA is in doubt, the DNA is left out and the CDR3 is given as listed by TCRdb. This chain joins TRBV7-4 and TRBJ2-3; TRBD1, the table's D call, lacks a check against the DNA. Germline V gives CDR1 SGHVT, CDR2 SQSDAQ. 10 amino acids form the CDR3, both terminal residues included. CDR3 sequence reads: CASSQETVFG.

A remark on this clone: This CDR3 is also generated by other DNA sequences in the sample. The chain employs TRBV14 and TRBJ2-5; no clear D. Trimming cost V 1 base and J 4 bases, with 4 bases left between them. CDR1 is SGHDN and CDR2 is FVKESK in the germline V gene. The CDR3 is 12 residues long. The CDR3 spells CASSQVRETQYF. CDR3 in DNA: TGTGCCAGCAGCCAAGTCAGAGAGACCCAGTACTTC.

The genes are TRBV7-2 and TRBJ1-1, with D possibly TRBD1 on 5 matching bases. The CDR3 consists of 13 residues. Trimming shortened V by 2 bases and J by 2 bases, and 6 bases separated the two germline ends. Looked up from germline, CDR1 is SGHTA and CDR2 is FQGNSA. The CDR3 DNA follows: TGTGCCAGCAGCTTACAGGGAAACACTGAAGCTTTCTTT. This translates into CASSLQGNTEAFF.

The V call is TRBV30, the J call TRBJ2-2, with D tentatively TRBD1 (5 bases). The length of the CDR3 is 14 residues. Germline lookup yields CDR1 GTSNPN and CDR2 SVGIG (reference sequence). The germline V and J ends were trimmed by 1 base and 5 bases, with 11 bases remaining between them. The CDR3 DNA reads as TGTGCCTGGAGTGAAAGGGGCAGGACCGGGGAGCTGTTTTTT. As protein: CAWSERGRTGELFF. Full variable domain (outside the CDR3, taken from reference TRBV30 and TRBJ2-2): SQTIHQWPATLVQPVGSPLSLECTVEGTSNPNLYWYRQAAGRGLQLLFYSVGIGQISSEVPQNLSASRPQDRQFILSSKKLLLSDSGFYLCAWSERGRTGELFFGEGSRLTVL.

V usage is TRBV12-3 or TRBV12-4 and J usage is TRBJ1-6, with 7 nucleotides matching TRBD1. J was trimmed by 13 bases and V by 5 bases; bases with no gene match: 8. The CDR3 is made up of 13 amino acids. CDR3 loop: CASSPKTGTPLHF. The CDR3 DNA sequence: TGTGCCAGCAGTCCAAAGACAGGGACGCCCCTCCACTTT.

The chain joins TRBV5-1 to TRBJ1-5, with TRBD1 as a possible D gene (5 bases). Germline CDR1 and CDR2: SGHRS and YFSETQ. V was clipped by 5 bases and J by 2 bases, with 14 bases between them. The CDR3 totals 15 residues. For the CDR3, the DNA is TGCGCCAGCAGTCCGGAGGGAGGGGGCAATCAGCCCCAGCATTTT. Protein product: CASSPEGGGNQPQHF.